These T cell receptor beta chains were read from a single sample in a study of T cells in Graves' hyperthyroidism and ophthalmopathy. MiXCR was run by TCRdb on the multiplex PCR reads, yielding one entry per CDR3 protein. The sample records about 400,000 distinct CDR3 sequences, 15% to 18% being singletons. The sequencing input was blood. These receptors all come from a woman under 30 with Graves' hyperthyroidism. CDR3s include the opening cysteine and the closing phenylalanine or tryptophan. The D gene is left open where the match is weak. Size tells how often a clone was seen (once, few, many) or the class of an expanded clone, and some rows leave it out.

d_call,v_call,clone_size,j_call,cdr3_aa,cdr3_nt
.,TRBV24-1,.,TRBJ2-1,CATSDLDANSYNEQFF,TGTGCCACCAGTGATTTGGACGCAAACTCCTACAATGAGCAGTTCTTC
.,TRBV6-1,.,TRBJ1-1,CASRIQGEAFF,TGTGCCAGCAGAATACAGGGTGAAGCTTTCTTT
TRBD2,TRBV9,.,TRBJ2-7,CASSALAAFSYEQYF,TGTGCCAGCAGCGCGCTAGCGGCTTTCTCCTACGAGCAGTACTTC
TRBD1,TRBV5-1,.,TRBJ1-4,CASSPDRPYEKLFF,TGCGCCAGCAGCCCGGACAGGCCCTATGAAAAACTGTTTTTT
.,TRBV27,many,TRBJ1-5,CASGGGSSNQPQHF,TGTGCCAGCGGAGGGGGTTCGAGCAATCAGCCCCAGCATTTT
TRBD1,TRBV7-2,few,TRBJ1-4,CASSLRTGINEKLFF,TGTGCCAGCAGCTTGAGGACAGGAATTAATGAAAAACTGTTTTTT
.,TRBV20-1,many,TRBJ2-7,CSARDLRWGYEQYF,TGCAGTGCTAGAGATCTCAGGTGGGGGTACGAGCAGTACTTC
TRBD1,TRBV12-3/TRBV12-4,many,TRBJ1-5,CASSLMGQGRHQPQHF,TGTGCCAGCAGTTTAATGGGACAGGGTCGACATCAGCCCCAGCATTTT
TRBD1,TRBV20-1,few,TRBJ1-6,CSAWTGGSNSPLHF,TGCAGTGCTTGGACAGGGGGCAGTAATTCACCCCTCCACTTT
.,TRBV6-1,many,TRBJ1-5,CASSESGGAEPQHF,TGTGCCAGCAGTGAGTCTGGGGGGGCAGAGCCCCAGCATTTT
.,TRBV10-3,few,TRBJ1-4,CAISEEAGVHEKLFF,TGTGCCATCAGTGAGGAGGCGGGGGTGCATGAAAAACTGTTTTTT
TRBD1,TRBV29-1,.,TRBJ2-1,CSVVGQGWNEQFF,TGCAGCGTTGTAGGACAGGGATGGAATGAGCAGTTCTTC
.,TRBV10-3,once,TRBJ2-1,CAISEEAYNEQFF,TGTGCCATCAGTGAGGAAGCCTACAATGAGCAGTTCTTC
.,TRBV6-2/TRBV6-3,.,TRBJ1-1,CASSYFSMGARTEAFF,TGTGCCAGCAGTTACTTCTCAATGGGGGCGCGAACTGAAGCTTTCTTT
TRBD1,TRBV9,few,TRBJ1-3,CASSTGTAGNTIYF,TGTGCCAGCAGCACTGGGACAGCTGGAAACACCATATATTTT
.,TRBV5-1,many,TRBJ1-2,CASSSTTYGYTF,TGCGCCAGCAGCTCGACAACTTATGGCTACACCTTC
.,TRBV5-4,.,TRBJ2-1,CASSFPGNNNEQFF,TGTGCCAGCAGTTTTCCGGGAAACAACAATGAGCAGTTCTTC
.,TRBV27,.,TRBJ2-3,CASSFRARSTDTQYF,TGTGCCAGCAGTTTTAGGGCTCGGAGCACAGATACGCAGTATTTT
TRBD2,TRBV7-9,.,TRBJ2-7,CASSSSPGTSGGNPYEQYF,TGTGCCAGCAGCTCCAGTCCCGGGACTAGCGGGGGAAATCCCTACGAGCAGTACTTC
.,TRBV20-1,.,TRBJ1-1,CSARPSGGRHTEAFF,TGCAGTGCTAGGCCGTCGGGGGGGCGGCACACTGAAGCTTTCTTT
TRBD1,TRBV5-1,many,TRBJ2-1,CASSFRGLTYNEQFF,TGCGCCAGCAGCTTCAGGGGGCTCACCTACAATGAGCAGTTCTTC
.,TRBV20-1,few,TRBJ1-5,CSARAARDQPQHF,TGCAGTGCTAGAGCGGCCAGGGACCAGCCCCAGCATTTT
.,TRBV2,many,TRBJ2-3,CASSEAPRSSGTDTQYF,TGTGCCAGCAGTGAAGCACCTCGTAGTAGCGGCACAGATACGCAGTATTTT
TRBD1,TRBV24-1,many,TRBJ1-5,CATSQGVSQPQHF,TGTGCCACCAGCCAGGGGGTTAGTCAGCCCCAGCATTTT
TRBD2,TRBV5-1,many,TRBJ2-3,CASSLGGLAEIPDTQYF,TGCGCCAGCAGCCTGGGAGGACTAGCGGAAATACCAGATACGCAGTATTTT
TRBD1,TRBV18,many,TRBJ1-2,CASSQTFGQGVENGYTF,TGTGCCAGCTCACAGACGTTTGGACAGGGGGTCGAGAATGGCTACACCTTC
.,TRBV4-2,many,TRBJ1-2,CASSQELDGYTF,TGTGCCAGCAGCCAAGAGTTGGATGGCTACACCTTC
.,TRBV28,many,TRBJ1-5,CASIRGSDQPQHF,TGTGCCAGCATCCGGGGGTCCGATCAGCCCCAGCATTTT
TRBD1,TRBV6-2/TRBV6-3,many,TRBJ1-2,CASSYSRGGATSGYTF,TGTGCCAGCAGTTACTCTAGAGGGGGCGCAACGTCTGGCTACACCTTC
.,TRBV20-1,few,TRBJ2-2,CSARSFLGTGELFF,TGCAGTGCTAGATCTTTTTTGGGAACCGGGGAGCTGTTTTTT
.,TRBV25-1,many,TRBJ2-3,CASSEGVGTDTQYF,TGTGCCAGCAGTGAAGGAGTGGGCACAGATACGCAGTATTTT
.,TRBV6-1,.,TRBJ1-4,CASGRGKTANEKLFF,TGTGCCAGCGGTAGGGGGAAGACTGCTAATGAAAAACTGTTTTTT
TRBD2,TRBV5-1,many,TRBJ2-5,CASSPSGGIQETQYF,TGCGCCAGCAGCCCTTCGGGGGGAATACAAGAGACCCAGTACTTC
TRBD1,TRBV5-5,few,TRBJ2-1,CASSRNPGTDNEQFF,TGTGCCAGCAGCCGTAACCCAGGGACAGACAATGAGCAGTTCTTC
.,TRBV6-5,few,TRBJ2-5,CASSYSTVEEDQYF,TGTGCCAGCAGTTACTCGACAGTAGAGGAGGACCAGTACTTC
.,TRBV9,.,TRBJ1-3,CASSDRHGQSSGNTIYF,TGTGCCAGCAGCGATCGACATGGACAGAGCTCTGGAAACACCATATATTTT
TRBD2,TRBV3-1,many,TRBJ2-5,CASSQVPPTSGETQYF,TGTGCCAGCAGCCAAGTTCCCCCAACTAGCGGGGAGACCCAGTACTTC
TRBD2,TRBV9,few,TRBJ2-3,CASSSAGDGDTQYF,TGTGCCAGCAGTTCAGCGGGGGACGGAGATACGCAGTATTTT
TRBD1,TRBV12-3/TRBV12-4,many,TRBJ2-2,CASRTTGAVGELFF,TGTGCCAGCAGGACGACAGGGGCGGTCGGGGAGCTGTTTTTT
.,TRBV19,few,TRBJ1-1,CASTPGGAYTEAFF,TGTGCCAGTACCCCCGGTGGGGCTTACACTGAAGCTTTCTTT
TRBD2,TRBV7-2,many,TRBJ2-7,CASSVSGTSGPGAYEQYF,TGTGCCAGCAGCGTATCCGGGACTAGCGGGCCGGGAGCCTACGAGCAGTACTTC
TRBD2,TRBV5-1,few,TRBJ2-3,CASSVALAGSTDTQYF,TGCGCCAGCAGCGTGGCCTTAGCGGGGAGCACAGATACGCAGTATTTT
.,TRBV7-9,once,TRBJ2-1,CASTPGGSTYNEQFF,TGTGCCAGCACCCCAGGTGGCAGCACCTACAATGAGCAGTTCTTC
TRBD1,TRBV29-1,many,TRBJ1-5,CSVVGQGGSNQPQHF,TGCAGCGTTGTGGGGCAGGGGGGGAGCAATCAGCCCCAGCATTTT
.,TRBV29-1,.,TRBJ2-7,CSVLGALAYEQYF,TGCAGCGTTTTAGGGGCGTTAGCCTACGAGCAGTACTTC
.,TRBV2,many,TRBJ2-1,CTTQGASYNEQFF,TGCACAACTCAGGGAGCCTCCTACAATGAGCAGTTCTTC
.,TRBV18,many,TRBJ2-1,CASSPRSGEQFF,TGTGCCAGCTCACCCCGGAGTGGAGAGCAGTTCTTC
.,TRBV5-8,.,TRBJ2-7,CASSLRDFLNNEQYF,TGTGCCAGCAGCCTGAGGGACTTCCTAAACAATGAGCAGTACTTC